One T cell receptor (beta chain) is described in this entry. These data belong to a study of blood T cell repertoires in COVID-19. Study at large: PBMCs, B-cell-depleted T cells, or T cells were the source of the cDNA or gDNA that made up the material.

Repertoires were generated with immunoSEQ multiplex PCR, while TCRdb's copy carries only in-frame clones and drops some. The sample has about 180,000 clones, 70% to 90% seen once. The CDR3 is made up of 14 amino acids. Germline values: CDR1 SGHAT, CDR2 FQNNGV. The ends were cut back, 1 base at V and 5 bases at J, with 9 bases in the middle. The rearrangement uses TRBV11-2 and TRBJ1-5, with D maybe TRBD1 (5 bases). Material for sequencing was peripheral blood. The TCR sequence derives from a woman younger than 45 with acute or convalescent COVID-19. The CDR3 nucleotides read TGTGCCAGCAGCTTAGGACAGCCAGATCAGCCCCAGCATTTT. This translates into CASSLGQPDQPQHF.